The present T cell receptor (beta chain) was sequenced within a study of beta chain features in type 1 diabetes. The study, taken as a whole, reports: A greater similarity of naive, central memory and Treg TCRB repertoires was seen among patients than among healthy donors.

Since all of the isolated RNA was reverse transcribed, expressed TCRB transcripts were what got sequenced. The protocol was immunoSEQ multiplex PCR, while the TCRdb copy is restricted to in-frame clones and leaves out a portion. The sample consists of around 500,000 clones, over 9.5% of them appearing once. V was cut by 2 bases and J by 0 bases, with 5 bases left in between. Germline values: CDR1 SEHNR, CDR2 FQNEAQ (reference sequence). CDR3 length: 15 amino acids. Concerning this clone: Antigen: not known.

The specimen was naive CD4+ T cells from blood. The chain uses TRBV7-9 and TRBJ2-6; D unresolved. This TCR was recovered from a woman between 18 and 29 years old in good health. The CDR3 reads CASSLRTSGANVLTF. The CDR3 nucleotides are TGTGCCAGCAGCTTAAGGACCTCTGGGGCCAACGTCCTGACTTTC. Together with reference TRBV7-9 and TRBJ2-6, the CDR3 gives the full variable domain: DTGVSQNPRHKITKRGQNVTFRCDPISEHNRLYWYRQTLGQGPEFLTYFQNEAQLEKSRLLSDRFSAERPKGSFSTLEIQRTEQGDSAMYLCASSLRTSGANVLTFGAGSRLTVL.